A single T cell receptor (beta chain) is shown here with its context. After removal of 0 bases from V and 6 bases from J, the junction contained 6 bases not matched to a gene. This CDR3 is built from 17 residues. Germline CDR1 reads SGHRS; CDR2 reads YFSETQ. The source of the sample is a study of blood T cell repertoires in COVID-19. Study information: T cells, B-cell-depleted T cells, or PBMCs provided the cDNA or gDNA that served as material.

In the authors' workflow: Amplification from reference gene primers served as the basis for estimated nucleated cell counts. Clones were read by immunoSEQ multiplex PCR, and TCRdb kept only the in-frame ones, dropping some. Clone size and the V and J calls come from that table; the DNA yielded D and trimming. Of approximately 80,000 clones in the sample, roughly four fifths were seen once. The specimen was peripheral blood. The chain has TRBV5-1 and TRBJ2-3; 14 positions match TRBD2. This sequence originates from a man in his fifties or sixties with acute or convalescent COVID-19. The CDR3 DNA follows: TGCGCCAGCAGCTTGGGACTAGCGGGGGGGCCCGGGGATACGCAGTATTTT. Encoded protein: CASSLGLAGGPGDTQYF.